The 2 T cell receptor beta chains below come from one sample, sequenced in a study of T cell responses to AZD1222 COVID-19 vaccine. This table comes from immunoSEQ multiplex PCR, and its TCRdb copy is limited to in-frame clones, with some not included. Altogether some 140,000 clones are present, 75% to 90% being singletons, with the ten largest covering approximately 4%. The sample in question was peripheral blood, obtained on day 0 of AZD1222 vaccination. Receptor source: an adult in good health.

This clone was recorded a few times. The rearrangement links TRBV28 to TRBJ2-7; the match to TRBD1 covers 10 bases. The CDR3 contains 15 residues. After removal of 10 bases from V and 6 bases from J, the junction contained 15 bases not matched to a gene. Germline V gives CDR1 MDHEN, CDR2 SYDVKM. The CDR3 DNA follows: TGTGCCACCCTGGGACAGGGGTCCTCCCTTCTCGAGCAGTACTTC. Residues: CATLGQGSSLLEQYF. Together with reference TRBV28 and TRBJ2-7, the CDR3 gives the full variable domain: DVKVTQSSRYLVKRTGEKVFLECVQDMDHENMFWYRQDPGLGLRLIYFSYDVKMKEKGDIPEGYSVSREKKERFSLILESASTNQTSMYLCATLGQGSSLLEQYFGPGTRLTVT.

The chain carries TRBV7-9 and TRBJ2-5, with a tentative D call TRBD2 (6 bases). The V gene lost 1 base and the J gene lost 5 bases, with 20 bases spanning the gap. CDR1 SEHNR and CDR2 FQNEAQ come from the germline V gene (reference sequence). The CDR3 spans 17 residues. Here the CDR3 DNA reads TGTGCCAGCAGCTTAGGTTTCCGTCCCGGGGGATTGGAGACCCAGTACTTC. As protein: CASSLGFRPGGLETQYF.